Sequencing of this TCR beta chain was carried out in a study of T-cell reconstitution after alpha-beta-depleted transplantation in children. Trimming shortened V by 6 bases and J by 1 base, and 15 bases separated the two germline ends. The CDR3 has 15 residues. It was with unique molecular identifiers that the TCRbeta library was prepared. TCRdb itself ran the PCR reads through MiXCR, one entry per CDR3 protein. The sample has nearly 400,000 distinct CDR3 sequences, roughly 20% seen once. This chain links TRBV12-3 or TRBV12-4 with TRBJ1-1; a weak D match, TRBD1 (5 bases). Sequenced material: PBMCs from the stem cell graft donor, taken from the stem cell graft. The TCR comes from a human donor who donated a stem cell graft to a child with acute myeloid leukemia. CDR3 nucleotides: TGTGCCAGCAGCCCGGGACGCAAAACGAACACTGAAGCTTTCTTT. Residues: CASSPGRKTNTEAFF.